The subject of this entry is one T cell receptor beta chain. No cognate antigen has been identified for it. No clone much larger than this one lies a single base away; base qualities are absent. Participants in the prospective study were enrolled through a virtual design, were aged 18 to 89 years, and lived in some 24 United States geographic areas. Cohort assignment in the prospective study relied on participant-reported clinical history from a screening survey and a study questionnaire. In the prospective study, whole blood, serum and a nasopharyngeal or oropharyngeal swab were collected from each participant by mobile phlebotomists. Additional blood draws and questionnaires over a 2-month period could optionally be provided by prospective study participants. Before DNA extraction, blood samples from the prospective study were shipped at room temperature or frozen. These data come from a study of blood T cell repertoires in COVID-19 (dated by TCRdb to the early 2020s). Study-level background: Samples from collaborators originated in the United States, Italy and Spain and spanned both the acute and convalescent phases of COVID-19. The material from the prospective study consisted of cDNA or gDNA derived from T cells, B-cell-depleted T cells, or PBMCs. Subjects who had been exposed to COVID-19, were actively infected with it, or had recovered from it provided the deeply sampled blood TCRbeta repertoires that made up the dataset. The repertoires were released in a freely available public database intended as a resource for research on the immune response to SARS-CoV-2. Samples were obtained from the ongoing ImmuneRACE study (first 160 participants) and from some 1,300 subjects provided by 6 global collaborators. Nearly every sample came with metadata listing a de-identified subject ID, COVID-19 status, age in years and sex. Where available, HLA class I and class II types were taken from metadata supplied by the sample provider and were not determined by assay-based typing. General findings and caveats noted by the study authors: How much clinical and demographic metadata was included differed by source and by participant, and the metadata was provided uncurated.

TCRbeta CDR3 regions were amplified from genomic DNA using the immunoSEQ Assay, a bias-controlled multiplex PCR. In the authors' own workflow: Nucleated cell counts per sample were estimated from amplification of reference gene primers within the assay. Sequence reads were collapsed and filtered to measure the absolute abundance of every unique TCRbeta CDR3 rearrangement. For each sample, productive Simpson clonality was calculated as the square root of Simpson's diversity index across productive rearrangements. Here the immuneACCESS table is served through TCRdb, limited to in-frame sequences with V and J called. Missing clones are a known gap in these copies; in checked studies unresolved V genes cover under half, and the rest lacks a known reason. V, J and clone size derive from that table, while D and trimming were established from the DNA sequence. The sample table lists about 190,000 clones, 86% of them with a count of one. The biggest ten clones account for approximately 5% of the sample.

Sequenced material: PBMCs or T cells enriched from blood (not recorded which). This sequence originates from a man aged 40-49 years with acute COVID-19.

The CDR3 amino acid sequence is: CASSLSLAVVETQYF. The sequenced DNA is TGCGCCAGCAGTCTTTCCCTAGCGGTAGTGGAGACCCAGTACTTC. The sequence joins TRBV5-1 to TRBJ2-5, with TRBD2 matching 7 junction bases. Unmatched junction bases come to 12, with V trimmed by 5 bases and J by 5 bases. The CDR3 spans 15 residues, from the cysteine through the phenylalanine. Left in the record is the CDR3 DNA by itself, 45 bases read in frame from the first base. In the germline V gene, CDR1 corresponds to SGHRS and CDR2 to YFSETQ.